This TCR beta chain stems from a study of OX40 agonist ivuxolimab in advanced cancers. Looking at the study overall: Dose-escalation patients had hepatocellular carcinoma, melanoma, renal cell or head and neck cancer.

A word on this clone: Its antigen is as yet unknown.

Libraries were prepared by immunoSEQ multiplex PCR; TCRdb keeps only in-frame clonotypes and omits some of them. Of 20,000 to 25,000 clones in the sample, about 83% were seen once. General study results and limits: With doses of 0.1 to 3.0 mg/kg, CD4+ and CD8+ blood T cells had undergone clonal expansion by week 6. It was not determined which antigens were specifically recognized by the peripheral T cells that had undergone clonal expansion.

The V and J ends lost 5 bases and 3 bases respectively, with 6 bases between them. Per the germline V gene, CDR1 is SGDLS and CDR2 is YYNGEE. CDR3 size: 11 residues. At cycle 4 day 1, cycle 7 day 1, and baseline, blood was sampled. The chain combines TRBV9 with TRBJ2-7; unclear D gene. The material sequenced was CD4+ or CD8+ T cells sorted from blood, taken in a trial of the OX40 agonist ivuxolimab. The receptor's source is an adult with an advanced solid tumor such as melanoma, head and neck, liver or kidney cancer. The CDR3 is CASSLNYEQYF. The CDR3 DNA reads TGTGCCAGCAGTCTGAACTACGAGCAGTACTTC.